The T cell receptor (beta chain) described here comes from a study of blood T cell repertoires in COVID-19. At the level of the study: Specimens from acute and convalescent COVID-19 originated in the United States, Italy and Spain. T cells, B-cell-depleted T cells, or PBMCs provided the cDNA or gDNA that served as material.

Methods used by the authors: Amplification from reference gene primers served as the basis for estimated nucleated cell counts. Profiled with immunoSEQ multiplex PCR; TCRdb holds only in-frame clones, not every one. V, J and clone size derive from that table, while D and trimming were established from the DNA sequence. The sample includes a few hundred thousand clones, approximately 81% of them seen just once. Patients of the Seattle cohort, enrolled during active infection, were followed longitudinally. What was sequenced was peripheral blood. This TCR was recovered from a woman aged 80 or older with COVID-19, enrolled during active disease.

Here the CDR3 reads CASSLGRLAGVDTQYF. The CDR3 region has the DNA TGCGCCAGCAGCTTGGGGAGACTAGCGGGGGTAGATACGCAGTATTTT. V usage is TRBV5-1 and J usage is TRBJ2-3, with 12 bases lining up with TRBD2. The CDR3 is 16 residues long. Germline CDR1 is SGHRS and CDR2 is YFSETQ. Losses at the gene ends were 0 bases for V and 5 bases for J; bases not matched to a gene: 4.